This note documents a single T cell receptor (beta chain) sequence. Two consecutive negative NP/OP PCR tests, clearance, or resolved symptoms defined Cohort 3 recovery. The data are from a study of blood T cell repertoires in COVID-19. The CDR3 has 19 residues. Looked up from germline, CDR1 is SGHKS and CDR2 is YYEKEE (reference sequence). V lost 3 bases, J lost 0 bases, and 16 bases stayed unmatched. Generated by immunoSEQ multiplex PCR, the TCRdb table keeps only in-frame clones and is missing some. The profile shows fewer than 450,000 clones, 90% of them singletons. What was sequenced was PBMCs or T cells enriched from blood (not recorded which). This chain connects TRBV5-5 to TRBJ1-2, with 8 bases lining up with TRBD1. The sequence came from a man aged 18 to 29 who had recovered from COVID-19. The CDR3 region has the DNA TGTGCCAGCAGCTGGAGGGGGACAGGAGGGTCTACACCTAACTATGGCTACACCTTC. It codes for CASSWRGTGGSTPNYGYTF.